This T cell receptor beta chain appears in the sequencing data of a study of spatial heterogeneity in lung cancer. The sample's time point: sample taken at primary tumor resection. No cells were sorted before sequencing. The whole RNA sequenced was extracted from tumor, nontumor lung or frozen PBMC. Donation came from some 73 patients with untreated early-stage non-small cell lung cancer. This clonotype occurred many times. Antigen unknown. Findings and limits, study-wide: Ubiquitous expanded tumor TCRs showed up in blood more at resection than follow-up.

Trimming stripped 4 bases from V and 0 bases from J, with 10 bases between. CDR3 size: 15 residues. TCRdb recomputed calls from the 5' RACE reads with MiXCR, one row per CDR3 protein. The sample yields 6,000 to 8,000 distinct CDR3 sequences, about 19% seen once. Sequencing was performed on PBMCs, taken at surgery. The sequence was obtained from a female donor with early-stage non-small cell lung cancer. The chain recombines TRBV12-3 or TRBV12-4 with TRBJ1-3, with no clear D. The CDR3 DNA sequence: TGTGCCAGCAGTTCTGGCGGCCGCTCTGGAAACACCATATATTTT. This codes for CASSSGGRSGNTIYF.